Listed below are T cell receptor beta chains from one sample, sequenced in a study of regulatory T cells in long-lasting Graves disease. TCRdb reprocessed the multiplex PCR reads with MiXCR, giving one entry per CDR3 protein. The sample has approximately 350,000 distinct CDR3 sequences, roughly 24% seen once. The input for sequencing was peripheral blood mononuclear cells (PBMCs), taken when the disease was refractory, from a patient treated with antithyroid drugs. These receptors all stem from a woman aged 40-49 years with Graves disease. Each CDR3 is given with its conserved first and last residue.

>TRBV2|12|TRBJ1-5
CASSEGNQPQHF
>TRBV20-1|15|TRBJ2-7
CSARYPLAGTYEQYF
>TRBV29-1|13|TRBJ2-7
CSVEDNPTGSTYF
>TRBV11-2|19|TRBJ2-2
CASIRLATFLIANTGELFF
>TRBV6-5|13|TRBJ2-2
CASSLGVTGELFF
>TRBV7-3|14|TRBJ1-2
CASSPGQGAGGYTF
>TRBV2|13|TRBJ1-5
CASSEGSYQPQHF
>TRBV20-1|15|TRBJ2-1
CSAIREGPVYNEQFF
>TRBV20-1|12|TRBJ2-7
CSVGDGGYEQYF
>TRBV12-3/TRBV12-4|16|TRBJ1-4
CASSWDRDLPNEKLFF
>TRBV6-2/TRBV6-3|10|TRBJ1-1
CASGDTEAFF
>TRBV28|13|TRBJ2-7
CASGTGDSYEQYF
>TRBV6-2/TRBV6-3|14|TRBJ1-1
CASSQHSGATEAFF
>TRBV6-2/TRBV6-3|15|TRBJ2-6
CASSDRGSGANVLTF
>TRBV5-6|15|TRBJ2-5
CASSLVRRGLETQYF
>TRBV7-8|14|TRBJ1-5
CASSLYGNNQPQHF
>TRBV29-1|13|TRBJ1-3
CSVAQGAGNTIYF
>TRBV20-1|17|TRBJ2-7
CSASRPSGSPAVYEQYF
>TRBV12-3/TRBV12-4|12|TRBJ1-1
CASRPGNTEAFF
>TRBV5-1|13|TRBJ1-4
CASSSNPVEKLFF
>TRBV15|14|TRBJ1-1
CATSRDGARTEAFF
>TRBV11-2|20|TRBJ2-1
CASSLVYGLAGVKSYNEQFF
>TRBV4-1|15|TRBJ2-5
CASSQAGQKGETQYF
>TRBV20-1|14|TRBJ1-3
CSAKLGRTSGNTIF
>TRBV28|14|TRBJ2-7
CASGETGGFYEQYF
>TRBV7-9|18|TRBJ2-1
CASSLERSGRAYNNEQFF
>TRBV12-3/TRBV12-4|13|TRBJ2-5
CASSFRLQETQYF
>TRBV7-8|13|TRBJ1-1
CASSLAPHRVAFF
>TRBV30|13|TRBJ1-1
CAWSEGSHTEAFF
>TRBV28|15|TRBJ1-2
CASSFLGRVDYGYTF
>TRBV28|13|TRBJ1-2
CASSGHRNYGYTF
>TRBV18|14|TRBJ1-4
CASSPEGLHEKLFF
>TRBV20-1|15|TRBJ2-7
CSARALTDFSYEQYF
>TRBV7-2|14|TRBJ2-7
CASSLAPSNSEEYF
>TRBV6-1|14|TRBJ2-7
CASLGSGKSYEQYF
>TRBV27|14|TRBJ2-2
CASSGTRGAGELFF
>TRBV27|14|TRBJ2-2
CASSSGLKTGELFF
>TRBV29-1|13|TRBJ1-1
CSAEGQGSAEAFF
>TRBV10-2|14|TRBJ2-7
CATRTGQGFDEQYF
>TRBV11-2|15|TRBJ2-5
CASSLGQEYQETQYF